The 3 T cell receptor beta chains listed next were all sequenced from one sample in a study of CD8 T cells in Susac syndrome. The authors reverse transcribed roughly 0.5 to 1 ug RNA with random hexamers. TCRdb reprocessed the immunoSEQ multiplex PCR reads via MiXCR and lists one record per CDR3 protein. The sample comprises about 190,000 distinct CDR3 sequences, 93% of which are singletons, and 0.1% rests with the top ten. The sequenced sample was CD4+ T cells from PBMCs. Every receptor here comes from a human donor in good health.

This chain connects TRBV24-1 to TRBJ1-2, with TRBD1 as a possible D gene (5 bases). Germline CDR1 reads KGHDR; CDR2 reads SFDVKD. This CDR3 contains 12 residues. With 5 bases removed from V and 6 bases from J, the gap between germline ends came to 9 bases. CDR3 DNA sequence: TGTGCCACCAGTGGGGCGGGGGATGGCTACACCTTC. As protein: CATSGAGDGYTF.

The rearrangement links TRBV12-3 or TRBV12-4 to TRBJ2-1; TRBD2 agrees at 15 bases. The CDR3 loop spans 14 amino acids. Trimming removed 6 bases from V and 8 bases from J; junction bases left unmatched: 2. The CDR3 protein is CASSRTSGRDEQFF. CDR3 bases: TGTGCCAGCAGCCGGACTAGCGGGAGGGATGAGCAGTTCTTC.

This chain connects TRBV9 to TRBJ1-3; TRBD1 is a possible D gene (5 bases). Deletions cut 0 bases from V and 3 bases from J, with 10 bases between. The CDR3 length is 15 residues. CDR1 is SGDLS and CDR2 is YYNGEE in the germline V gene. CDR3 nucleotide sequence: TGTGCCAGCAGCGTAGAGGGGACTGGTGGAAACACCATATATTTT. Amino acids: CASSVEGTGGNTIYF.